This T cell receptor beta chain comes out of a study of shared clonotypes between healthy human individuals. Investigators spread the genomic DNA of each subset evenly over several immunoSEQ plates. The repertoire was sequenced with immunoSEQ multiplex PCR; TCRdb's copy has only in-frame clones and lacks some. Of about 2.1 million clones in the sample, around 93% were seen once. Naive CD8 cells, CD45RO-negative and positively selected for CCR7, excluded terminally differentiated effector memory CD45RA+ cells. The CDR3 length is 16 residues. Trimming at V came to 5 bases and at J to 5 bases, leaving 13 bases not matched to a gene. CDR1 is SGHTA and CDR2 is FQGNSA in the germline V gene.

Sample: naive CD8+ T cells from PBMCs. This TCR was sampled from a man aged 18 to 29 in good health. Some clones in this sample may be carry-over from other donors' samples. The V and J genes are TRBV7-2 and TRBJ2-5, with TRBD2 identical over 8 bases. CDR3 DNA sequence: TGTGCCAGCAGCCTACGGAAGCGGGAGATATATGAGACCCAGTACTTC. It encodes CASSLRKREIYETQYF.